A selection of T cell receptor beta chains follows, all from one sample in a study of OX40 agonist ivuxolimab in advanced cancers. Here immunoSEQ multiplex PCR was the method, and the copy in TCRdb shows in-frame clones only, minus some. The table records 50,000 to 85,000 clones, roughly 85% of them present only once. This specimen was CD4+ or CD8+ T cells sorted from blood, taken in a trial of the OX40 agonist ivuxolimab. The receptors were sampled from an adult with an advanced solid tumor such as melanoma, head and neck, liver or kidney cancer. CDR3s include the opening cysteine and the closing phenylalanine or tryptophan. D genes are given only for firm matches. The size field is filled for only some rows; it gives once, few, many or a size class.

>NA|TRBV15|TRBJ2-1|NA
CATSRALANNEQFF
TGTGCCACCAGCAGAGCTCTAGCGAACAATGAGCAGTTCTTC
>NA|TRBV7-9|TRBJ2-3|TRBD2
CARAASGGSRDTQYF
TGTGCCAGAGCGGCTAGCGGGGGCTCGAGGGATACGCAGTATTTT
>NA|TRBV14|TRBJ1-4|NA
CASSTRDPRYPHMKGKLFF
TGTGCCAGCAGCACCCGGGACCCCCGATACCCCCATATGAAGGGAAAACTGTTTTTT
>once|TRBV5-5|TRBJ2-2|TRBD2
CASSSHSGIGTGELFF
TGTGCCAGCAGCTCCCATAGCGGGATAGGTACCGGGGAGCTGTTTTTT
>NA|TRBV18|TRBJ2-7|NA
CASSPADLYEQYF
TGTGCCAGCTCACCAGCGGATTTGTACGAGCAGTACTTC
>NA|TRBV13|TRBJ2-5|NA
CASSDGGNGETQYF
TGTGCCAGCAGCGACGGGGGCAACGGAGAGACCCAGTACTTC
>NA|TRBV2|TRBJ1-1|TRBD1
CASSESGQGAFF
TGTGCCAGCAGTGAATCGGGACAGGGGGCTTTCTTT
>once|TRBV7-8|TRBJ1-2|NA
CASSQSAGNLAGYTF
TGTGCCAGCAGCCAAAGTGCAGGGAATCTGGCTGGCTACACCTTC
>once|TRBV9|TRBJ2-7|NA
CASSVTYEQYF
TGTGCCAGCAGCGTAACCTACGAGCAGTACTTC
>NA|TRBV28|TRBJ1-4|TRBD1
CASSNRGLGEKLFF
TGTGCCAGCAGTAACAGGGGGCTGGGTGAAAAACTGTTTTTT
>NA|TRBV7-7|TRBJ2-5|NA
CASSWGPYQETQYF
TGTGCCAGCAGCTGGGGGCCGTACCAAGAGACCCAGTACTTC
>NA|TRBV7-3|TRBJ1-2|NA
CASSSTTQDGVLYGYTF
TGTGCCAGCAGCTCCACGACCCAGGACGGAGTTCTCTATGGCTACACCTTC
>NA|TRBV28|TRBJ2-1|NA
CASRSGLLAYNEQFF
TGTGCCAGCAGGTCAGGACTCCTAGCCTACAATGAGCAGTTCTTC
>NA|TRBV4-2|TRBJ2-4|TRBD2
CASSLRGGAKNIQYF
TGTGCCAGCAGCCTACGGGGGGGAGCCAAAAACATTCAGTACTTC
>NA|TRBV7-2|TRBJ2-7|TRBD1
CASSLGQGGNHEQYF
TGTGCCAGCAGCTTAGGACAGGGTGGAAATCACGAGCAGTACTTC
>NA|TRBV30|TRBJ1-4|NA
CAWSGETTNEKLFF
TGTGCCTGGAGCGGGGAAACGACTAATGAAAAACTGTTTTTT
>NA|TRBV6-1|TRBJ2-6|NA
CASSVNGFGGSGANVLTF
TGTGCCAGCAGTGTAAACGGTTTTGGTGGCTCTGGGGCCAACGTCCTGACTTTC
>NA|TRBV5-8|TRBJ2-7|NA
CASTIVGGQTYEQYF
TGTGCCAGCACCATCGTGGGGGGTCAAACCTACGAGCAGTACTTC